This is a list of T cell receptor beta chains from one sample in a study of blood T cell repertoires in COVID-19. Some clones are missing from TCRdb's copy, which holds only in-frame ones; the method was immunoSEQ multiplex PCR. The sample has more than 350,000 clones; around nine tenths are singletons. Sequences were obtained from PBMCs or T cells enriched from blood (not recorded which). These receptors all stem from a woman in her 50s who had recovered from COVID-19. CDR3s include the opening cysteine and the closing phenylalanine or tryptophan.

J gene,V gene,CDR3 protein
TRBJ1-1,TRBV28,CASSPPTDRGGTEAFF
TRBJ2-5,TRBV4-2,CASSQDRSGGPQYF
TRBJ1-3,TRBV5-1,CASKDSLTGGNTIYF
TRBJ1-4,TRBV2,CASSLQGAGEKLFF
TRBJ1-1,TRBV15,CATSRGGTGIAFF
TRBJ1-6,TRBV28,CASRLEVRGSPLHF
TRBJ1-2,TRBV28,CASSLGQNYGYTF
TRBJ1-1,TRBV19,CASSWGGLNTEAFF
TRBJ1-2,TRBV6-5,CASSYSTGGNYGYTF
TRBJ1-2,TRBV2,CASGAGGYTF
TRBJ2-7,TRBV11-2,CASSLLMGQGYEQYF
TRBJ2-3,TRBV7-9,CASSQQGNTQYF
TRBJ1-1,TRBV7-9,CASSLAGRGTEAFF
TRBJ2-2,TRBV29-1,CSVIAGGPSGELFF
TRBJ2-1,TRBV20-1,CSASRSSEQFF
TRBJ2-2,TRBV12-5,CASAFLYTGELFF
TRBJ1-1,TRBV3-1/TRBV3-2,CASSQGRLQSNTEAFF
TRBJ2-3,TRBV5-6,CASSLAIAGITDTQYF
TRBJ2-1,TRBV5-1,CASTSPTGSYNEQFF
TRBJ2-7,TRBV7-9,CASGRDTDEQYF
TRBJ1-6,TRBV4-3,CASSQDLQGRSLHF
TRBJ2-3,TRBV2,CASSEATGSDTQYF
TRBJ1-2,TRBV11-1,CASSRIVGQHYTF
TRBJ2-3,TRBV3-1/TRBV3-2,CASSQGSAHPGQAQYF
TRBJ1-5,TRBV2,CASSERTGDNQPQHF
TRBJ2-7,TRBV27,CASSPLQPGQGRYEQYF
TRBJ1-2,TRBV19,CASRDRDRDSGYTF
TRBJ1-1,TRBV6-5,CASTTGGNTEAFF
TRBJ2-3,TRBV27,CASSARGDTQYF
TRBJ2-2,TRBV7-2,CASRRGEGWNTGELFF
TRBJ2-2,TRBV2,CASTGDRGTGELFF
TRBJ2-7,TRBV7-2,CASSFDRGTHEQYF
TRBJ1-4,TRBV12-5,CASGLYWGEDEKLFF
TRBJ2-3,TRBV7-2,CASSYGTSSTDTQYF
TRBJ1-2,TRBV29-1,CSVSGQQAAYGYTF
TRBJ2-3,TRBV7-7,CASSLGRDTDTQYF
TRBJ1-6,TRBV4-3,CASSQDLGQGLFSPLHF
TRBJ1-2,TRBV28,CASYPPGTPGPYGYTF
TRBJ1-4,TRBV30,CAWSPSGTKLFF
TRBJ2-7,TRBV7-2,CASRRGQGYEQYF
TRBJ1-2,TRBV12-3/TRBV12-4,CASSWSFNGYTF
TRBJ1-2,TRBV30,CAWSVRSVSYTYGYTF
TRBJ1-2,TRBV13,CASSLGFREDYGYTF